This entry lists 15 T cell receptor beta chains sequenced from one sample in a study of T cell repertoires in cytomegalovirus infection. MiXCR, run by TCRdb on the reads, gives a single entry per CDR3 protein. The data contain nearly 650,000 distinct CDR3 sequences, approximately 24% of them singletons. The sequenced sample was CD8+ T cells from PBMCs. The origin of the receptors is a human donor in good health (CMV status not recorded). Some clones in this sample may be carry-over from other donors' samples.

As for this clonotype: This may arise from a read error, as a much more abundant clone is one base away. The chain has TRBV12-3 or TRBV12-4 and TRBJ1-1, with a weak D call TRBD1 (5 bases). The CDR3 runs 12 residues. Trimming removed 10 bases at V and 10 bases at J, with 19 bases between. CDR3 nucleotides: TGTGCCAACACTGACAGTCGTTCTTTAGCTTTCTTT. Protein sequence: CANTDSRSLAFF.

There are a few counts of this clonotype. The J gene is TRBJ1-5, the V gene TRBV4-1, with D unclear. CDR1 and CDR2 (germline): MGHRA, YSYEKL. There are 14 residues in the CDR3. Trimming cost V 5 bases and J 6 bases, with 14 bases left between them. CDR3 sequence (DNA): TGCGCCAGCAGCGCTGGACCTGGAGGTCAGCCCCAGCATTTT. Encoded protein: CASSAGPGGQPQHF.

CDR3 protein: CASSQRLRGNQETQYF. Written as DNA, the CDR3 is TGTGCCAGCAGCCAACGCTTGCGGGGTAACCAAGAGACCCAGTACTTC. This chain connects TRBV14 to TRBJ2-5, with D tentatively TRBD2 (6 bases). The CDR3 is made up of 16 amino acids. Germline loops: CDR1 SGHDN, CDR2 FVKESK. V lost 2 bases and J 0 bases, leaving 13 bases between the germline ends.

The sample holds many counts of this clonotype. This CDR3 reads CASSYGEPPDYEQYV. CDR3 DNA sequence: TGTGCCAGCAGTTACGGGGAACCCCCCGACTACGAGCAGTACGTC. The chain recombines TRBV6-5 with TRBJ2-7; D uncertain. Looked up from germline, CDR1 is MNHEY and CDR2 is SVGAGI. The CDR3 has 15 amino acids. Trimming stripped 2 bases from V and 3 bases from J, with 14 bases between.

The table lists this clonotype with many counts. This chain uses TRBV20-1 with TRBJ1-2; D remains ambiguous. Germline CDR1 reads DFQATT; CDR2 reads SNEGSKA (reference sequence). This CDR3 contains 13 residues. V shed 6 bases and J shed 5 bases, with 16 bases lying between them. As DNA, the CDR3 is TGCAGTGCACATACGGCGAGGGCATATGGCTACACCTTC. Translation gives CSAHTARAYGYTF.

This clonotype was observed once. This rearrangement joins TRBV3-1 to TRBJ1-2; D possibly corresponds to TRBD1 (6 bases). The CDR3 contains 15 residues. CDR1 LGHDT and CDR2 YNNKEL come from the germline V gene (reference sequence). The ends were cut back, 4 bases at V and 6 bases at J, with 18 bases in the middle. CDR3 loop: CASSPFLTGVDGYTF. The CDR3 region has the DNA TGTGCCAGCAGCCCCTTTTTGACAGGAGTTGATGGCTACACCTTC.

This clonotype appeared many times. The chain carries TRBV7-2 and TRBJ2-7; a weak D match, TRBD2 (6 bases). V lost 0 bases, J lost 0 bases, and 9 bases lay in between. This CDR3 comprises 15 residues. The V gene's germline CDR1 is SGHTA and CDR2 FQGNSA. The CDR3 nucleotides read TGTGCCAGCAGCTTAGCGGCGGGGCTCTCCTACGAGCAGTACTTC. Protein: CASSLAAGLSYEQYF.

This clonotype has only a few counts. This rearrangement joins TRBV7-8 to TRBJ2-1, with 7 bases lining up with TRBD1. Trimming took 2 bases from V and 9 from J; bases not matched to a gene: 4. The CDR3 is made up of 13 amino acids. Germline-derived CDR1 and CDR2 are SGHVS and FQNEAQ. CDR3 sequence reads: CASSLTGVTEQFF. The CDR3, as DNA: TGTGCCAGCAGCTTAACAGGGGTAACTGAGCAGTTCTTC.

This clonotype was picked up many times. This chain joins TRBV7-2 and TRBJ1-1; 11 bases line up with TRBD1. V trimming: 5 bases; J trimming: 0 bases; junction bases outside the gene matches: 11. This CDR3 is 18 amino acids long. The V gene's germline CDR1 is SGHTA and CDR2 FQGNSA. The CDR3 DNA follows: TGTGCCAGCAGCCCTCGGACAGGGGGCTTAGTGGTGAACACTGAAGCTTTCTTT. Translated: CASSPRTGGLVVNTEAFF.

The chain couples TRBV29-1 to TRBJ2-2; D might be TRBD2 (5 bases). With 6 bases removed from V and 6 bases from J, the gap between germline ends came to 11 bases. CDR1 is SQVTM and CDR2 is ANQGSEA in the germline V gene. The CDR3 runs 12 residues. This CDR3 is CSVNTGAGELFF. Written as DNA, the CDR3 is TGCAGCGTAAATACCGGGGCCGGGGAGCTGTTTTTT.

The chain is built from TRBV7-6 and TRBJ1-1, with D possibly TRBD1 on 6 matching bases. The CDR3 sequence is 15 residues long. Trimming left V 0 bases short and J 4 bases short, with 12 bases between. Germline V gene lookup returns CDR1 SGHVS and CDR2 FNYEAQ. The CDR3, as DNA: TGTGCCAGCAGCTTAGCTAGGGGGGCCGGCACTGAAGCTTTCTTT. Residues: CASSLARGAGTEAFF.

This clonotype has more than one count but fewer than ten. The V and J genes are TRBV5-4 and TRBJ2-1; D is tentatively TRBD1 or TRBD2 (5 bases each). V lost 7 bases, J lost 8 bases, and 13 bases lay in between. The CDR3 sequence is 12 residues long. Germline V gene lookup returns CDR1 SGHNT and CDR2 YYREEE (reference sequence). The CDR3 nucleotides read TGTGCCAGCCGGTCGGTGGGGGATGAGCAGTTCTTC. Residues: CASRSVGDEQFF.

This clonotype was found many times. This sequence joins TRBV7-2 and TRBJ2-1; no clear D gene. This CDR3 contains 13 residues. V was shortened by 5 bases and J by 3 bases, with 8 bases between the two germline ends. Germline V gives CDR1 SGHTA, CDR2 FQGNSA. DNA for the CDR3: TGTGCCAGCAGCGCGTACAGCTACAATGAGCAGTTCTTC. Protein sequence: CASSAYSYNEQFF.

There are a few counts of this clonotype. The chain uses TRBV19 and TRBJ2-7; D gene uncertain. Germline values: CDR1 LNHDA, CDR2 SQIVND (reference sequence). Trimming pared 5 bases from V and 5 bases from J, leaving 13 bases between. The CDR3 length is 13 residues. The CDR3 loop is CASSPDGGDEQYF. The CDR3 DNA reads as TGTGCCAGTAGTCCAGATGGCGGAGACGAGCAGTACTTC.

The CDR3 reads CASSLRIQETQYF. The CDR3 coding sequence is TGTGCCAGCAGCTTACGTATACAAGAGACCCAGTACTTC. The gene calls are TRBV7-9 and TRBJ2-5; no clear D. The CDR3 runs 13 residues. Trimming pared 2 bases from V and 2 bases from J, leaving 6 bases between. The germline V gene encodes CDR1 SEHNR and CDR2 FQNEAQ (reference sequence).